The next 26 T cell receptor beta chains were all read from a single sample in a study of blood T cell repertoires in COVID-19. TCRdb keeps only in-frame clones here, not all; method: immunoSEQ multiplex PCR. The sample consists of approximately 210,000 clones, about nine tenths of them appearing once. The specimen was peripheral blood. The source of these receptors is a man between 65 and 85 years old with acute or convalescent COVID-19.

The chain links TRBV6-6 to TRBJ2-1; tentative D call: TRBD2 (6 bases). The germline V and J ends were trimmed by 4 bases and 6 bases, with 10 bases remaining between them. Germline CDR1 reads MNHNY; CDR2 reads SVGAGI (reference sequence). The CDR3 totals 13 residues. CDR3 residues: CASSFGTPNEQFF. The CDR3 DNA sequence: TGTGCCAGCAGTTTCGGGACTCCCAATGAGCAGTTCTTC.

The rearrangement uses TRBV6-4 and TRBJ2-1; 9 bases fit TRBD1. The V segment lost 5 bases and the J segment 6 bases; nucleotides outside the gene matches: 8. The CDR3 runs to 15 residues. Germline V gene lookup returns CDR1 MRHNA and CDR2 SNTAGT. CDR3 sequence reads: CASSLRQGGINEQFF. CDR3 sequence (DNA): TGTGCCAGCAGTTTAAGACAGGGGGGTATCAATGAGCAGTTCTTC.

The chain couples TRBV6-6 to TRBJ1-1; a possible D gene is TRBD1 (6 bases). Germline assignment: CDR1 MNHNY and CDR2 SVGAGI (reference sequence). V dropped 7 bases and J dropped 1 base, with 16 bases sitting between them. The CDR3 is made up of 15 amino acids. The CDR3 region is CASTKKGDGNTEAFF. CDR3 bases: TGTGCCAGCACCAAAAAGGGGGATGGGAACACTGAAGCTTTCTTT.

The rearrangement links TRBV4-1 to TRBJ2-1; the match to TRBD2 covers 8 bases. The ends lost 1 base at V and 1 base at J; junction bases unmatched: 9. The CDR3 has 18 amino acids. Germline V gene sequence: CDR1 MGHRA, CDR2 YSYEKL. In DNA form, the CDR3 reads TGCGCCAGCAGCCAAGCTAGCGGGTTTGGTGGGTCCTACAATGAGCAGTTCTTC. Translating it yields CASSQASGFGGSYNEQFF.

This sequence joins TRBV14 and TRBJ2-7; possible D gene TRBD1, 6 bases. CDR3 length: 12 amino acids. V was trimmed by 11 bases and J by 1 base, leaving 12 bases between them. CDR1 and CDR2 (germline): SGHDN, FVKESK. CDR3 DNA sequence: TGTGCCTCGGGGCAGGGGTCCTACGAGCAGTACTTC. The encoded protein is CASGQGSYEQYF.

This rearrangement joins TRBV24-1 to TRBJ1-5, with D maybe TRBD1 (5 bases). The CDR3 length is 15 residues. Per germline, CDR1 KGHDR and CDR2 SFDVKD. Trimming took 5 bases from V and 2 from J, leaving 12 bases between them. DNA for the CDR3: TGTGCCACCAGTGGCGGAGGGGCGGGCAATCAGCCCCAGCATTTT. Encoded protein: CATSGGGAGNQPQHF.

This chain uses TRBV7-9 with TRBJ2-7; 8 bases agree with TRBD1. Germline V gene data show CDR1 as SEHNR and CDR2 as FQNEAQ (reference sequence). J gave up 5 bases and V 4 bases, and 10 bases lay outside the gene matches. The CDR3 is made up of 15 amino acids. The CDR3 is CASSSWTGKKDEQYF. For the CDR3, the DNA is TGTGCCAGCAGCTCGTGGACAGGGAAGAAGGACGAGCAGTACTTC.

The gene calls are TRBV15 and TRBJ2-7; 9 bases map to TRBD1. Unmatched junction bases numbered 5, after V lost 1 base and J lost 1 base. The CDR3 extends over 16 amino acids. The germline V gene has CDR1 LNHNV and CDR2 YYDKDF (reference sequence). CDR3 DNA: TGTGCCACCAGCAGAGCCCCAGGACAGGGGTCCTACGAGCAGTACTTC. This gives the protein CATSRAPGQGSYEQYF.

This chain joins TRBV3-1 (or the pseudogene TRBV3-2) and TRBJ2-3; 12 nucleotides agree with TRBD2. Losses at the gene ends were 0 bases for V and 5 bases for J; bases not matched to a gene: 3. Germline V lookup: CDR1 LGHDT, CDR2 YNNKEL (reference sequence). This CDR3 comprises 16 residues. The CDR3 sequence is CASSQDVGLAGDTQYF. The CDR3 coding sequence is TGTGCCAGCAGCCAAGATGTGGGACTAGCGGGAGATACGCAGTATTTT.

The gene calls are TRBV20-1 and TRBJ2-7; tentatively, D is TRBD2 (6 bases). Germline loops: CDR1 DFQATT, CDR2 SNEGSKA (reference sequence). The V end was cut by 3 bases, the J end by 5 bases, with 14 bases between. The CDR3 covers 13 residues. The CDR3 DNA follows: TGCAGTGCTAGTTGGGGGGTCCGGGACGAGCAGTACTTC. This codes for CSASWGVRDEQYF.

The chain combines TRBV5-6 with TRBJ1-1; tentatively, D is TRBD1 (5 bases). Looked up from germline, CDR1 is SGHDT and CDR2 is YYEEEE. This CDR3 comprises 14 residues. The ends were cut back, 7 bases at V and 2 bases at J, with 15 bases in the middle. This CDR3 reads CASLLLGGNTEAFF. The CDR3 nucleotides read TGTGCCAGCTTGCTTCTGGGGGGAAACACTGAAGCTTTCTTT.

V usage is TRBV28 and J usage is TRBJ1-3; 8 nucleotides align to TRBD1. The CDR3 covers 14 residues. The junction had 6 bases not matched to a gene; V was cut back by 5 bases and J by 6 bases. CDR1 is MDHEN and CDR2 is SYDVKM in the germline V gene. CDR3 residues: CASSRDRGENTIYF. In DNA, the CDR3 is TGTGCCAGCAGTCGAGACAGGGGTGAAAACACCATATATTTT.

The chain links TRBV6-6 to TRBJ2-7, with 7 nucleotides matching TRBD2. The CDR3 totals 15 residues. Looked up from germline, CDR1 is MNHNY and CDR2 is SVGAGI (reference sequence). Trimming at V came to 6 bases and at J to 5 bases, leaving 13 bases not matched to a gene. The CDR3 protein is CASSLRGLGAHEQYF. CDR3 DNA sequence: TGTGCCAGCAGCCTTCGTGGACTAGGTGCCCACGAGCAGTACTTC.

This chain joins TRBV27 and TRBJ2-7; TRBD1 is a possible D gene (7 bases). CDR1 is MNHEY and CDR2 is SMNVEV in the germline V gene (reference sequence). The CDR3 covers 15 residues. Trimming left V 2 bases short and J 3 bases short, with 14 bases between. CDR3 nucleotides: TGTGCCAGCAGTTTAGGAGGGGGCGCAAACTACGAGCAGTACTTC. Translating it yields CASSLGGGANYEQYF.

The chain has TRBV19 and TRBJ2-2; 7 positions agree with TRBD1. This CDR3 spans 16 amino acids. V was clipped by 6 bases and J by 3 bases; unmatched bases: 10. Germline values: CDR1 LNHDA, CDR2 SQIVND (reference sequence). CDR3 sequence reads: CASSPQGVPYTGELFF. CDR3 DNA sequence: TGTGCCAGTAGCCCGCAGGGGGTACCATACACCGGGGAGCTGTTTTTT.

The V gene is TRBV5-6, the J gene TRBJ2-7; perhaps TRBD1 as D (6 bases). The V gene's germline CDR1 is SGHDT and CDR2 YYEEEE. Trimming left V 2 bases short and J 5 bases short, with 8 bases between. The CDR3 consists of 12 residues. The CDR3 region has the DNA TGTGCCAGCAGCTTCCAGGGGAACGAGCAGTACTTC. Translation: CASSFQGNEQYF.

This chain links TRBV7-2 with TRBJ2-3; 9 bases line up with TRBD2. The CDR3 has 15 residues. CDR1 and CDR2 (germline): SGHTA, FQGNSA. Unmatched junction bases numbered 3, after V lost 0 bases and J lost 5 bases. The CDR3 spells CASSLASGGVDTQYF. CDR3 in DNA: TGTGCCAGCAGCTTAGCTAGCGGGGGTGTAGATACGCAGTATTTT.

The chain joins TRBV3-1 (or the pseudogene TRBV3-2) to TRBJ2-2; the match to TRBD1 covers 9 bases. The V gene's germline CDR1 is LGHDT and CDR2 YNNKEL (reference sequence). The CDR3 runs to 17 residues. Trimming at V came to 2 bases and at J to 4 bases, leaving 8 bases not matched to a gene. The CDR3 DNA reads as TGTGCCAGCAGCCAACCGGGACAGGGCGGCGGCACCGGGGAGCTGTTTTTT. Its translation is CASSQPGQGGGTGELFF.

The chain has TRBV7-9 and TRBJ1-2, with D unresolved. V was pared by 4 bases and J by 7 bases, with 13 bases between. The germline V gene has CDR1 SEHNR and CDR2 FQNEAQ (reference sequence). CDR3 length equals 13 residues. CDR3 residues: CASSSSGYTGYTF. CDR3 in DNA: TGTGCCAGCAGCTCTTCAGGCTATACTGGCTACACCTTC.

This clone was seen a single time. The chain couples TRBV3-1 (or the pseudogene TRBV3-2) to TRBJ2-1; 8 bases align to TRBD2. Per the germline V gene, CDR1 is LGHDT and CDR2 is YNNKEL (reference sequence). Unmatched junction bases numbered 17, after V lost 6 bases and J lost 10 bases. The CDR3 extends over 16 amino acids. The CDR3 coding sequence is TGTGCCAGCAGTTTCACCGGGACTAGACTTATCAGGGAGCAGTTCTTC. Amino acids: CASSFTGTRLIREQFF.

The V call is TRBV25-1, the J call TRBJ1-6; 7 nucleotides align to TRBD1. The CDR3 sequence is 16 residues long. The germline V gene has CDR1 MGHDK and CDR2 SYGVNS. V gave up 6 bases and J gave up 5 bases; unmatched junction bases: 10. The CDR3 here is CASSNIRRGNNSPLHF. The CDR3 nucleotides are TGTGCCAGCAGCAATATCCGCAGGGGGAATAATTCACCCCTCCACTTT.

The chain combines TRBV10-3 with TRBJ1-5; D gene unclear. The V end was cut by 2 bases, the J end by 0 bases, with 5 bases between. The CDR3 has 14 residues. Germline V gene lookup returns CDR1 ENHRY and CDR2 SYGVKD. In nucleotides, the CDR3 is TGTGCCATCAGTGAGGGGCCTAGCAATCAGCCCCAGCATTTT. Encoded protein: CAISEGPSNQPQHF.

The chain uses TRBV7-9 and TRBJ2-5; 14 positions match TRBD2. The CDR3 loop spans 13 amino acids. Trimming took 8 bases from V and 10 from J; bases not matched to a gene: 6. Per germline, CDR1 SEHNR and CDR2 FQNEAQ (reference sequence). The CDR3 loop is CASAGLAGVNQYF. The CDR3 DNA reads TGTGCCAGCGCGGGACTAGCGGGAGTCAACCAGTACTTC.

The chain couples TRBV6-5 to TRBJ1-1; D possibly corresponds to TRBD1 (6 bases). Trimming removed 0 bases at V and 0 bases at J, with 11 bases between. CDR1 and CDR2 from the germline V gene are MNHEY and SVGAGI. The CDR3 covers 16 residues. The CDR3 spells CASSYSSGTLNTEAFF. The CDR3 nucleotides read TGTGCCAGCAGTTACTCTTCGGGGACATTGAACACTGAAGCTTTCTTT.

The chain links TRBV14 to TRBJ2-1; D is undetermined. V was pared by 0 bases and J by 9 bases, with 6 bases between. From germline, CDR1 is SGHDN and CDR2 FVKESK. The CDR3 extends over 12 amino acids. In nucleotides, the CDR3 is TGTGCCAGCAGCCAAGATTATGTTGAGCAGTTCTTC. The encoded protein is CASSQDYVEQFF.

The chain has TRBV7-9 and TRBJ1-4; the D is unclear. Trimming took 1 base from V and 10 from J, leaving 10 bases between them. The CDR3 covers 13 residues. CDR1 is SEHNR, CDR2 FQNEAQ, per germline (reference sequence). The CDR3: CASSLVRGGKLFF. CDR3 DNA sequence: TGTGCCAGCAGCTTAGTTCGGGGAGGAAAACTGTTTTTT.